This T cell receptor (beta chain) was identified during a study of OX40 agonist ivuxolimab in advanced cancers. V shed 7 bases and J shed 2 bases, with 15 bases lying between them. The CDR3 runs 14 residues. Looked up from germline, CDR1 is SNHLY and CDR2 is FYNNEI. Sequencing was performed with immunoSEQ multiplex PCR; in TCRdb, only in-frame clones are kept and a portion is missing. The sample has approximately 21,000 clones, 75% to 85% seen once. The sequence derives from an adult with an advanced solid tumor such as melanoma, head and neck, liver or kidney cancer. This material consisted of CD4+ or CD8+ T cells sorted from blood, taken in a trial of the OX40 agonist ivuxolimab. The chain recombines TRBV2 with TRBJ2-7; D possibly corresponds to TRBD2 (5 bases). The CDR3 DNA follows: TGTGCCAGCAACTCAGCGACTAATACCTACGAGCAGTACTTC. Residues: CASNSATNTYEQYF. Drawing the rest from reference TRBV2 and TRBJ2-7, the complete variable domain is EPEVTQTPSHQVTQMGQEVILRCVPISNHLYFYWYRQILGQKVEFLVSFYNNEISEKSEIFDDQFSVERPDGSNFTLKIRSTKLEDSAMYFCASNSATNTYEQYFGPGTRLTVT.